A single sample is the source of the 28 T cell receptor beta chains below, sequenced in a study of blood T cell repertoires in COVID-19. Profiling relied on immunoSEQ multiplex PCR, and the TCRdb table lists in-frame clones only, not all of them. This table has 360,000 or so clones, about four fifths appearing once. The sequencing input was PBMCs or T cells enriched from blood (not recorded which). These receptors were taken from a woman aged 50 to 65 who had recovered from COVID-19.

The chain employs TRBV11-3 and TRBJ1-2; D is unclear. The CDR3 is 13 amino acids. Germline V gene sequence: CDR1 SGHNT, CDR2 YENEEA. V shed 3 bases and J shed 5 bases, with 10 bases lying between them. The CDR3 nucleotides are TGTGCCAGCAGCTTGGGCAGTTTATATGGCTACACCTTC. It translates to CASSLGSLYGYTF.

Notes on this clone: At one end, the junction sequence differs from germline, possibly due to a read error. The CDR3: CASSLAFRVGETQYF. CDR3 sequence (DNA): TGTGCTAGCAGCTTAGCGTTCCGGGTAGGAGAGACCCAGTACTTC. The chain joins TRBV7-7 to TRBJ2-5, with D possibly matching TRBD2 (5 bases). CDR3 length equals 15 residues. In germline, CDR1 is SSHAT, CDR2 FNYEAQ (reference sequence). Drawing the rest from reference TRBV7-7 and TRBJ2-5, the complete variable domain is GAGVSQSPRYKVTKRGQDVTLRCDPISSHATLYWYQQALGQGPEFLTYFNYEAQPDKSGLPSDRFSAERPEGSISTLTIQRTEQRDSAMYRCASSLAFRVGETQYFGPGTRLLVL.

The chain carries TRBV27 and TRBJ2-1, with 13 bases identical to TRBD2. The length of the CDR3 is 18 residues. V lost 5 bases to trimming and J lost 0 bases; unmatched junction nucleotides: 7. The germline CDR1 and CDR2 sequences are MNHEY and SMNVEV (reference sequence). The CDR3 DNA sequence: TGTGCCAGCAGTGTCGGACTAGCGGGGGCCTCCTCCTACAATGAGCAGTTCTTC. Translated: CASSVGLAGASSYNEQFF.

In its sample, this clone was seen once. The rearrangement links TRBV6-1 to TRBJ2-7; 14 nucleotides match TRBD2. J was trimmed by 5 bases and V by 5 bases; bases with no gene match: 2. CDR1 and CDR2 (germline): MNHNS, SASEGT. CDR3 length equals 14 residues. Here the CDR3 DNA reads TGTGCCAGCAGTTGGGGACTAGCGGGGGACGAGCAGTACTTC. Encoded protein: CASSWGLAGDEQYF.

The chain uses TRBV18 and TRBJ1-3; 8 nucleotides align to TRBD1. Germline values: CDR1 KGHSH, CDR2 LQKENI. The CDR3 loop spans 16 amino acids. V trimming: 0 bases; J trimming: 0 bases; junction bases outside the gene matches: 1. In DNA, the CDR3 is TGTGCCAGCTCACCACCGGGACAGGCCTCTGGAAACACCATATATTTT. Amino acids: CASSPPGQASGNTIYF.

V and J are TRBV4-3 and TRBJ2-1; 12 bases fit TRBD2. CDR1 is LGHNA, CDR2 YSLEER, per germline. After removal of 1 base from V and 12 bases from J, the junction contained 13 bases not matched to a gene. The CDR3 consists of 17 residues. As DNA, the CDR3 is TGCGCCAGCAGCCAAGTACGTTCGGCTAGCGGGGGGGAGCGGCAGTTCTTC. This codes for CASSQVRSASGGERQFF.

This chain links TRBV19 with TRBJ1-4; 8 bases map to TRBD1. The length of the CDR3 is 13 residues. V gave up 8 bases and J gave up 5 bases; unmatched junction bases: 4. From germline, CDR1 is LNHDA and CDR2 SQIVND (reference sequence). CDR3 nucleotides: TGTGCCAGTCAGGACAGGGTAAATGAAAAACTGTTTTTT. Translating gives CASQDRVNEKLFF.

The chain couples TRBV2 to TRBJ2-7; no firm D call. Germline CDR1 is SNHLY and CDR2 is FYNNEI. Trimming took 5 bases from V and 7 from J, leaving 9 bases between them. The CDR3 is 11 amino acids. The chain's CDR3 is CASSPKSEQYF. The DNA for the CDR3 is TGTGCCAGCAGTCCCAAGAGTGAGCAGTACTTC.

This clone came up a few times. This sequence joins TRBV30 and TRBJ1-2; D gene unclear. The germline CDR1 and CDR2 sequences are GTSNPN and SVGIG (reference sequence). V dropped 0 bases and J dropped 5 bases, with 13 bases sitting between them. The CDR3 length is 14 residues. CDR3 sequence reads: CAWSVSQTQYGYTF. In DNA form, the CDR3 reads TGTGCCTGGAGTGTAAGCCAGACTCAATATGGCTACACCTTC.

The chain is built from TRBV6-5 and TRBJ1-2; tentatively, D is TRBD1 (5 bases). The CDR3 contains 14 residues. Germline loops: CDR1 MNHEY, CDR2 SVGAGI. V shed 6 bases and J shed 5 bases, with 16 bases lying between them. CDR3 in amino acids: CASRMGLTSYGYTF. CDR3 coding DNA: TGTGCCAGCAGGATGGGACTGACTTCGTATGGCTACACCTTC.

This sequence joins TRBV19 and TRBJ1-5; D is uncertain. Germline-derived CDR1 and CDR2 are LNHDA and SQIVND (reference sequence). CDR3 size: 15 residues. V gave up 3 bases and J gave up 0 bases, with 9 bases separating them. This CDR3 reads CASSIRRNSNQPQHF. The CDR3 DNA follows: TGTGCCAGTAGTATCCGGAGAAATAGCAATCAGCCCCAGCATTTT.

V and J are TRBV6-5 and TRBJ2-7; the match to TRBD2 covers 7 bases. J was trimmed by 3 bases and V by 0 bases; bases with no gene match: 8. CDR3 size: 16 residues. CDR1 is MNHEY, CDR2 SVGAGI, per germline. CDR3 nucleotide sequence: TGTGCCAGCAGTTACTCCTGGGCGGGAGACTACTACGAGCAGTACTTC. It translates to CASSYSWAGDYYEQYF.

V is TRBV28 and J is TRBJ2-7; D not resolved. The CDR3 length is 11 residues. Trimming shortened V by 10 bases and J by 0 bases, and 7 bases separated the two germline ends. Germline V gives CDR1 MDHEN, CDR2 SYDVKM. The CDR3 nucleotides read TGTGCCACCAGGCGCTCCTACGAGCAGTACTTC. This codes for CATRRSYEQYF.

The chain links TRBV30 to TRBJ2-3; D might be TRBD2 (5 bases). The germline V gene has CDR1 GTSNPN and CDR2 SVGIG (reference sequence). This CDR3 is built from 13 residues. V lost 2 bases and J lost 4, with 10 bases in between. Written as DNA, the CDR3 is TGTGCCTGGAGTACGGGCGGGTCAGATACGCAGTATTTT. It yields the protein CAWSTGGSDTQYF.

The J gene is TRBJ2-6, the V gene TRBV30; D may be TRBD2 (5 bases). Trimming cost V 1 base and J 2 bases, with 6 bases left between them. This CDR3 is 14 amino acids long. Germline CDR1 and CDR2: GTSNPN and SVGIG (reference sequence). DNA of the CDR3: TGTGCCTGGAGTGGAGGGACTGGGGCCAACGTCCTGACTTTC. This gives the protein CAWSGGTGANVLTF.

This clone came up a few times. CDR3: CASCEGADTGELFF. DNA for the CDR3: TGTGCCAGTTGCGAGGGGGCGGACACCGGGGAGCTGTTTTTT. The chain links TRBV9 to TRBJ2-2; 7 bases agree with TRBD1. This CDR3 contains 14 residues. CDR1 and CDR2 (germline): SGDLS, YYNGEE. Losses at the gene ends were 8 bases for V and 3 bases for J; bases not matched to a gene: 7. Using reference TRBV9 and TRBJ2-2 for the parts outside the CDR3, the full variable domain is DSGVTQTPKHLITATGQRVTLRCSPRSGDLSVYWYQQSLDQGLQFLIQYYNGEERAKGNILERFSAQQFPDLHSELNLSSLELGDSALYFCASCEGADTGELFFGEGSRLTVL.

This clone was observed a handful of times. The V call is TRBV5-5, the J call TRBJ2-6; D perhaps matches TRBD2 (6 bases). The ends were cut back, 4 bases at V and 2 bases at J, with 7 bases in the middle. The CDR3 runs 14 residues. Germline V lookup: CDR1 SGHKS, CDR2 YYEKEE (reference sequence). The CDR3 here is CASSRETGANVLTF. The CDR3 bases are TGTGCCAGCAGCCGGGAGACTGGGGCCAACGTCCTGACTTTC.

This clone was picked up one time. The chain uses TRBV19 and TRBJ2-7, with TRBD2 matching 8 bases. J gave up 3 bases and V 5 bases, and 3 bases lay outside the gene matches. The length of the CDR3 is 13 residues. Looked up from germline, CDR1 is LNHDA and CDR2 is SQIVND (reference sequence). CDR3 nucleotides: TGTGCCAGTAGTCTAAGCGGGGGCTACGAGCAGTACTTC. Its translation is CASSLSGGYEQYF.

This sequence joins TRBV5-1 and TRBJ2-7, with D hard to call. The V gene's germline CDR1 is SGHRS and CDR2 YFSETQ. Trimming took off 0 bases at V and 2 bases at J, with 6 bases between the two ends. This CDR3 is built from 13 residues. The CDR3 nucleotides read TGCGCCAGCAGCTTGGGCAGGCCCTACGAGCAGTACTTC. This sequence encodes CASSLGRPYEQYF.

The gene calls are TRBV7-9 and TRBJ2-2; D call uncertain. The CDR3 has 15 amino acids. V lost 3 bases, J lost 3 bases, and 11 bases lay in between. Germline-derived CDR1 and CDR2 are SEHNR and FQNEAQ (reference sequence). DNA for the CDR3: TGTGCCAGCAGCTTCCTTCTCGCGGACACCGGGGAGCTGTTTTTT. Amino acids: CASSFLLADTGELFF.

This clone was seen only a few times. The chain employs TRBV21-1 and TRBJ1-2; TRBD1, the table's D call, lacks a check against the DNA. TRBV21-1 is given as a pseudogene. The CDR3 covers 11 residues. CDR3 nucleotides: TGTGCCAGCAGCAAGGCATATGGCTACACCTTC. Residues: CASSKAYGYTF.

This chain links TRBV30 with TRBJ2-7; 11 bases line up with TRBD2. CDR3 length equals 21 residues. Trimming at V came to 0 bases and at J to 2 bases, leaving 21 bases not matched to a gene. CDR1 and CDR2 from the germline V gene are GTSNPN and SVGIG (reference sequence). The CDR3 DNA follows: TGTGCCTGGAGTGTCCGGAGGGGTCGGACGGCTAGCGGGAGGCAGGCCTACGAGCAGTACTTC. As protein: CAWSVRRGRTASGRQAYEQYF.

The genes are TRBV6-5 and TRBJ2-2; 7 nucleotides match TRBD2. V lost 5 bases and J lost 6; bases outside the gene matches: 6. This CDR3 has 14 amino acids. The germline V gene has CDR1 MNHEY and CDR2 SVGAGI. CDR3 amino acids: CASSPRLAPGELFF. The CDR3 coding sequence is TGTGCCAGCAGTCCTCGACTAGCCCCCGGGGAGCTGTTTTTT.

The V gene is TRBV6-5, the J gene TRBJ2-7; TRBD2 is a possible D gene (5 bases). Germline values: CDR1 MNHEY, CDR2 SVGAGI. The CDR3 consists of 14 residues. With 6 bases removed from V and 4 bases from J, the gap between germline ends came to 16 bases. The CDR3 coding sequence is TGTGCCAGCAGACCCTCCGGGATTCTATACGAGCAGTACTTC. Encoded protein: CASRPSGILYEQYF.

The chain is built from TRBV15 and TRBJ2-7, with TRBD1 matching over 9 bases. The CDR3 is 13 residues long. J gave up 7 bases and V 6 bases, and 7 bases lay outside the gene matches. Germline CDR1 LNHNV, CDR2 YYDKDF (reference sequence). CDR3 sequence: CATSIGTGWEQYF. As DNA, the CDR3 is TGTGCCACCAGTATAGGGACAGGGTGGGAGCAGTACTTC.

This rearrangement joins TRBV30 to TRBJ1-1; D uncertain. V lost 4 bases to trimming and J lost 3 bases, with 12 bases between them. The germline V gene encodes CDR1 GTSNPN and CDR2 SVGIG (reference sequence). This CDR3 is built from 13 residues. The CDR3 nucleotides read TGTGCCTGGAATCCTGAGGCGGACACTGAAGCTTTCTTT. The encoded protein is CAWNPEADTEAFF. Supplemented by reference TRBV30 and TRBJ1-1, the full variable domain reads SQTIHQWPATLVQPVGSPLSLECTVEGTSNPNLYWYRQAAGRGLQLLFYSVGIGQISSEVPQNLSASRPQDRQFILSSKKLLLSDSGFYLCAWNPEADTEAFFGQGTRLTVV.

In DNA, the CDR3 is TGTGCCAGCAGCCCCGGTCTCCCCTTGAACACTGAAGCTTTCTTT. Its protein is CASSPGLPLNTEAFF. V gene TRBV5-5 combines with J gene TRBJ1-1; the D is unclear. Germline CDR1 and CDR2: SGHKS and YYEKEE (reference sequence). The CDR3 length is 15 residues. Trimming removed 4 bases at V and 0 bases at J, with 13 bases between.

The CDR3 here is CASSIAAGDYGYTF. The CDR3, as DNA: TGTGCCAGTAGTATTGCAGCGGGCGACTATGGCTACACCTTC. The V gene is TRBV19, the J gene TRBJ1-2; D not resolved. V lost 3 bases to trimming and J lost 3 bases, with 11 bases between them. This CDR3 is 14 amino acids long. Germline values: CDR1 LNHDA, CDR2 SQIVND (reference sequence). Together with reference TRBV19 and TRBJ1-2, the CDR3 gives the full variable domain: DGGITQSPKYLFRKEGQNVTLSCEQNLNHDAMYWYRQDPGQGLRLIYYSQIVNDFQKGDIAEGYSVSREKKESFPLTVTSAQKNPTAFYLCASSIAAGDYGYTFGSGTRLTVV.